The 13 T cell receptor beta chains below come from one sample, sequenced in a study of human T cells and chemical hapten exposure. TCRdb re-called the RACE reads through MiXCR, storing one row per CDR3 protein. The sample shows 95,000 to 150,000 distinct CDR3 sequences, roughly 12% of them seen only once. The time point here: pre-sensitization, week 0. Treatment described: therapeutic diphenylcyclopropenone sensitization with weekly scalp DPC. The input for sequencing was whole blood, taken in connection with sensitization to the hapten diphenylcyclopropenone (DPC). These receptor sequences come from a woman younger than 35 with alopecia areata. Some clones in this sample may be carry-over from other donors' samples.

The J gene is TRBJ1-1, the V gene TRBV3-1; 10 bases fit TRBD1. J was trimmed by 4 bases and V by 4 bases; bases with no gene match: 3. The germline CDR1 and CDR2 sequences are LGHDT and YNNKEL (reference sequence). The CDR3 has 14 amino acids. CDR3: CASSLGQGSTEAFF. CDR3 nucleotide sequence: TGTGCCAGCAGCCTGGGACAGGGGAGCACTGAAGCTTTCTTT.

This clonotype was detected a few times. V and J are TRBV6-6 and TRBJ2-7; 7 nucleotides line up with TRBD1. In germline, CDR1 is MNHNY, CDR2 SVGAGI (reference sequence). CDR3 length: 14 amino acids. Trimming removed 7 bases from V and 2 bases from J; junction bases left unmatched: 8. CDR3 region: CASNRRDRAYEQYF. CDR3 in DNA: TGTGCCAGCAACCGCCGGGACAGAGCCTACGAGCAGTACTTC.

V gene TRBV18 combines with J gene TRBJ1-2; 7 nucleotides agree with TRBD1. The trim removed 6 bases at V and 2 bases at J, leaving 9 bases unmatched. The CDR3 length is 15 residues. The germline CDR1 and CDR2 sequences are KGHSH and LQKENI. The chain's CDR3 is CASSRGTERNYGYTF. As DNA, the CDR3 is TGTGCCAGCTCGCGGGGGACAGAAAGGAACTATGGCTACACCTTC.

This clonotype was observed a few times. The chain joins TRBV18 to TRBJ2-7, with D tentatively TRBD1 (5 bases). CDR3 size: 15 residues. Trimming pared 3 bases from V and 2 bases from J, leaving 14 bases between. Looked up from germline, CDR1 is KGHSH and CDR2 is LQKENI. CDR3 in DNA: TGTGCCAGCTCACCGGACATGGGTCCAGCCTACGAGCAGTACTTC. Translated, it gives CASSPDMGPAYEQYF. The whole variable domain, remainder taken from reference TRBV18 and TRBJ2-7, is NAGVMQNPRHLVRRRGQEARLRCSPMKGHSHVYWYRQLPEEGLKFMVYLQKENIIDESGMPKERFSAEFPKEGPSILRIQQVVRGDSAAYFCASSPDMGPAYEQYFGPGTRLTVT.

The gene calls are TRBV27 and TRBJ2-7; 12 bases are shared with TRBD1. This CDR3 contains 14 residues. Germline V CDR1 and CDR2: MNHEY, SMNVEV (reference sequence). Germline trimming cut 7 bases from V and 6 bases from J; bases unmatched to any gene: 7. CDR3 sequence (DNA): TGTGCCAGCACTTGGGGACAGGGGGCCGGCGAGCAGTACTTC. Encoded protein: CASTWGQGAGEQYF.

Points on this clonotype: Just one base apart from a much larger clone, this may be a read error. The V call is TRBV28, the J call TRBJ1-2; D is unresolved. The CDR3 sequence is 14 residues long. Germline loops: CDR1 MDHEN, CDR2 SYDVKM. CDR3 DNA sequence: TGTACCAGCAGTTTGGGTGGGCGCGGCTATGGCTACACCTTC. Translated: CTSSLGGRGYGYTF.

Only one count was recorded for this clonotype. Possible read error: a much larger clone is one base away. The V call is TRBV7-2, the J call TRBJ2-7, with TRBD1 matching 7 bases. Germline V gene lookup returns CDR1 SGHTA and CDR2 FQGNSA. CDR3 length: 15 amino acids. CDR3 amino acids: CPSSLAPGQNYEQYF. CDR3 nucleotide sequence: TGTCCCAGCAGCTTAGCCCCGGGACAGAACTACGAGCAGTACTTC.

This clonotype showed up just a few times. V usage is TRBV4-1 and J usage is TRBJ2-7, with TRBD2 matching 10 bases. The V gene end was trimmed by 4 bases and the J gene end by 3 bases; junction bases not matched to a gene: 3. The CDR3 length is 14 residues. CDR1 is MGHRA, CDR2 YSYEKL, per germline. CDR3 bases: TGCGCCAGCAGCCCCGGGACTAGCGTCTACGAGCAGTACTTC. Encoded protein: CASSPGTSVYEQYF.

This clonotype was recorded a few times. The genes are TRBV29-1 and TRBJ2-1; TRBD2 agrees at 7 bases. Germline assignment: CDR1 SQVTM and CDR2 ANQGSEA. The CDR3 loop spans 16 amino acids. Unmatched junction bases numbered 13, after V lost 7 bases and J lost 1 base. The CDR3 here is CSAAGGVGRSYNEQFF. CDR3 in DNA: TGCAGCGCTGCTGGGGGGGTCGGTAGGTCCTACAATGAGCAGTTCTTC.

This clonotype was counted a few times. This chain connects TRBV11-2 to TRBJ1-2; unclear D gene. Germline CDR1 and CDR2: SGHAT and FQNNGV. The length of the CDR3 is 16 residues. V lost 3 bases and J lost 8, with 22 bases in between. The CDR3 region has the DNA TGTGCCAGCAGCTTCGGCTTACGGACCGGAAGTCGGGGCTACACCTTC. Translating it yields CASSFGLRTGSRGYTF. The variable domain in full, completed from reference TRBV11-2 and TRBJ1-2, reads EAGVAQSPRYKIIEKRQSVAFWCNPISGHATLYWYQQILGQGPKLLIQFQNNGVVDDSQLPKDRFSAERLKGVDSTLKIQPAKLEDSAVYLCASSFGLRTGSRGYTFGSGTRLTVV.

This clonotype was seen more than once but under ten times. The V call is TRBV7-9, the J call TRBJ1-2, with D uncertain. The germline V gene encodes CDR1 SEHNR and CDR2 FQNEAQ (reference sequence). CDR3 length: 13 amino acids. Deletions cut 2 bases from V and 7 bases from J, with 11 bases between. The CDR3 sequence is CASSLSQLSGYTF. For the CDR3, the DNA is TGTGCCAGCAGCTTAAGCCAGCTCAGTGGCTACACCTTC.

The chain links TRBV2 to TRBJ2-7, with D maybe TRBD1 (6 bases). V was pared by 7 bases and J by 0 bases, with 13 bases between. CDR1 is SNHLY and CDR2 is FYNNEI in the germline V gene. The CDR3 is made up of 14 amino acids. The CDR3 loop is CASTWGQASYEQYF. CDR3 coding DNA: TGTGCCAGCACCTGGGGGCAGGCCTCCTACGAGCAGTACTTC.

Turning to this clonotype: A much bigger clone sits one base away, suggesting this may be a read error. The chain carries TRBV6-5 and TRBJ1-4, with D unresolved. Germline V lookup: CDR1 MNHEY, CDR2 SVGAGI. This CDR3 spans 14 amino acids. V lost 6 bases and J 8 bases, leaving 16 bases between the germline ends. DNA of the CDR3: TGTGCCAGCAGCCGGATAGGGATGGGAGAAAAACTGTTTTTT. Its protein product is CASSRIGMGEKLFF.